Presented here are 32 T cell receptor beta chains from one specimen sequenced in a study of cytomegalovirus exposure and HLA in healthy donors. PCR involved 60 Vbeta and 13 Jbeta primers. TCRdb keeps only in-frame clones here, not all; method: immunoSEQ multiplex PCR. The data hold hundreds of thousands of clones, with approximately 82% observed a single time. The specimen sequenced was PBMCs. The receptor source for this set is a man in his late teens or twenties in good health and CMV-seronegative.

The chain has TRBV2 and TRBJ1-3; D call uncertain. V was trimmed by 3 bases and J by 0 bases, leaving 9 bases between them. The germline CDR1 and CDR2 sequences are SNHLY and FYNNEI. The CDR3 consists of 15 residues. CDR3 region: CASSEIRGSGNTIYF. For the CDR3, the DNA is TGTGCCAGCAGTGAGATACGGGGCTCTGGAAACACCATATATTTT. The entire variable domain, with the rest obtained from reference TRBV2 and TRBJ1-3, is as follows: EPEVTQTPSHQVTQMGQEVILRCVPISNHLYFYWYRQILGQKVEFLVSFYNNEISEKSEIFDDQFSVERPDGSNFTLKIRSTKLEDSAMYFCASSEIRGSGNTIYFGEGSWLTVV.

The chain is built from TRBV25-1 and TRBJ2-5, with D tentatively TRBD2 (6 bases). Germline values: CDR1 MGHDK, CDR2 SYGVNS. V dropped 5 bases and J dropped 4 bases, with 11 bases sitting between them. CDR3 length: 13 residues. The CDR3 loop is CASSWGVVETQYF. The CDR3 bases are TGTGCCAGCAGTTGGGGGGTGGTAGAGACCCAGTACTTC. The whole variable domain, remainder taken from reference TRBV25-1 and TRBJ2-5, is EADIYQTPRYLVIGTGKKITLECSQTMGHDKMYWYQQDPGMELHLIHYSYGVNSTEKGDLSSESTVSRIRTEHFPLTLESARPSHTSQYLCASSWGVVETQYFGPGTRLLVL.

The chain is built from TRBV7-3 and TRBJ2-1; tentatively, D is TRBD2 (6 bases). V was trimmed by 0 bases and J by 5 bases, leaving 8 bases between them. CDR1 SGHTA and CDR2 FQGTGA come from the germline V gene. The CDR3 loop spans 14 amino acids. The CDR3 here is CASSLTPGDNEQFF. CDR3 coding DNA: TGTGCCAGCAGCTTAACTCCGGGAGACAATGAGCAGTTCTTC.

The gene calls are TRBV28 and TRBJ2-7, with D perhaps TRBD2 (6 bases). The CDR3 is 17 residues long. Looked up from germline, CDR1 is MDHEN and CDR2 is SYDVKM. The V and J ends lost 1 base and 7 bases respectively, with 23 bases between them. The CDR3 region has the DNA TGTGCCAGCAGTTTATTCGCGGAGGGCGGCCCACTGTTAGAGCAGTACTTC. Amino acids: CASSLFAEGGPLLEQYF.

V usage is TRBV5-5 and J usage is TRBJ1-5; no clear D gene. Germline V gives CDR1 SGHKS, CDR2 YYEKEE (reference sequence). V was pared by 4 bases and J by 4 bases, with 9 bases between. The CDR3 totals 13 residues. In DNA form, the CDR3 reads TGTGCCAGCAGCCCCCGGGATAATCAGCCCCAGCATTTT. Translating gives CASSPRDNQPQHF.

The chain employs TRBV28 and TRBJ1-2, with 7 bases lining up with TRBD1. Germline CDR1 reads MDHEN; CDR2 reads SYDVKM. The CDR3 has 14 residues. V was clipped by 5 bases and J by 7 bases; unmatched bases: 10. CDR3 nucleotide sequence: TGTGCCAGCAGTCCTAATTACAGGGGCGGTGGCTACACCTTC. Translated, it gives CASSPNYRGGGYTF.

The chain uses TRBV18 and TRBJ2-7, with a weak D call TRBD2 (6 bases). Germline V gene lookup returns CDR1 KGHSH and CDR2 LQKENI. The CDR3 contains 12 residues. Trimming pared 1 base from V and 7 bases from J, leaving 8 bases between. For the CDR3, the DNA is TGTGCCAGCTCACCACGCGGGGAAGAGCAGTACTTC. Translation: CASSPRGEEQYF.

The V call is TRBV7-9, the J call TRBJ2-5, with 11 bases that match TRBD1. V was clipped by 5 bases and J by 3 bases; unmatched bases: 8. Looked up from germline, CDR1 is SEHNR and CDR2 is FQNEAQ (reference sequence). This CDR3 contains 16 residues. In DNA form, the CDR3 reads TGTGCCAGCAGCCCCGGGACAGGGGGATCCAAAGAGACCCAGTACTTC. Translated, it gives CASSPGTGGSKETQYF.

The CDR3 region is CASSRRDRATDTQYF. The CDR3 bases are TGTGCCAGCAGCCGAAGGGACAGGGCCACAGATACGCAGTATTTT. The V and J genes are TRBV27 and TRBJ2-3, with 9 bases lining up with TRBD1. The CDR3 runs to 15 residues. The germline V gene has CDR1 MNHEY and CDR2 SMNVEV (reference sequence). The V segment lost 6 bases and the J segment 2 bases; nucleotides outside the gene matches: 6.

The sample holds one count of this clone. The chain links TRBV2 to TRBJ1-5, with D possibly being TRBD1 (5 bases). This CDR3 has 13 amino acids. Germline loops: CDR1 SNHLY, CDR2 FYNNEI. The V gene lost 7 bases and the J gene lost 13 bases, with 20 bases spanning the gap. The CDR3 nucleotides are TGTGCCAGCACTCGACGGTCGACAGAATCTCAGCATTTT. Encoded protein: CASTRRSTESQHF.

This clone was seen more than once but under ten times. The chain is built from TRBV10-3 and TRBJ1-1; 7 bases are shared with TRBD1. The CDR3 runs to 14 residues. After removal of 8 bases from V and 1 base from J, the junction contained 7 bases not matched to a gene. CDR1 is ENHRY, CDR2 SYGVKD, per germline. The CDR3 spells CAIGRGTANTEAFF. The CDR3 DNA reads as TGTGCCATCGGACGAGGGACAGCGAACACTGAAGCTTTCTTT.

The chain joins TRBV7-8 to TRBJ2-3; 12 bases map to TRBD2. With 5 bases clipped from V and 4 bases from J, the junction kept 16 bases outside the gene matches. The germline V gene has CDR1 SGHVS and CDR2 FQNEAQ. The CDR3 is made up of 19 amino acids. CDR3 sequence: CASSRRRLAGDLIPDTQYF. CDR3 coding DNA: TGTGCCAGCAGCCGGCGGAGACTAGCGGGAGATTTGATTCCAGATACGCAGTATTTT.

This clone was seen once. This sequence joins TRBV5-6 and TRBJ1-1; the match to TRBD1 covers 8 bases. CDR1 is SGHDT and CDR2 is YYEEEE in the germline V gene. The CDR3 spans 14 residues. V gave up 4 bases and J gave up 3 bases; unmatched junction bases: 5. CDR3 in amino acids: CASSPGTGYTEAFF. CDR3 in DNA: TGTGCCAGCAGCCCAGGGACAGGATACACTGAAGCTTTCTTT.

The chain couples TRBV6-1 to TRBJ2-3, with D maybe TRBD1 (6 bases). CDR1 is MNHNS and CDR2 is SASEGT in the germline V gene. This CDR3 is built from 15 residues. Trimming removed 4 bases at V and 6 bases at J, with 17 bases between. CDR3 amino acids: CASSGTEPTWDTQYF. In DNA form, the CDR3 reads TGTGCCAGCAGTGGGACAGAACCCACGTGGGATACGCAGTATTTT.

The rearrangement links TRBV2 to TRBJ2-2; TRBD2 matches 11 bases. Germline V gene lookup returns CDR1 SNHLY and CDR2 FYNNEI. The CDR3 has 17 residues. V dropped 8 bases and J dropped 3; count of bases not matched to a gene: 11. The CDR3 sequence: CASFLSGRAADTGELFF. In nucleotides, the CDR3 is TGTGCCAGCTTCCTTAGCGGGAGGGCTGCAGACACCGGGGAGCTGTTTTTT.

This clone has a handful of counts. The chain recombines TRBV30 with TRBJ2-1, with D perhaps TRBD2 (7 bases). Trimming removed 0 bases at V and 5 bases at J, with 11 bases between. Germline lookup yields CDR1 GTSNPN and CDR2 SVGIG (reference sequence). CDR3 length: 14 amino acids. In DNA, the CDR3 is TGTGCCTGGAGTGTAGGGGGGGCCCACAATGAGCAGTTCTTC. As protein: CAWSVGGAHNEQFF.

This chain connects TRBV7-2 to TRBJ2-3, with D tentatively TRBD2 (6 bases). The CDR3 is made up of 13 amino acids. The germline gives CDR1 SGHTA, CDR2 FQGNSA. The V end was cut by 4 bases, the J end by 8 bases, with 13 bases between. The chain's CDR3 is CASSSRGAPTQYF. CDR3 bases: TGTGCCAGCAGCTCCCGCGGGGCGCCTACGCAGTATTTT.

As regards this clone: Germline and junction disagree at one end, which may indicate a read error. This sequence joins TRBV30 and TRBJ1-3; tentative D call: TRBD1 (5 bases). Germline CDR1 is GTSNPN and CDR2 is SVGIG (reference sequence). This CDR3 comprises 15 residues. In DNA, the CDR3 is TGTGTCTGGAGTCCGGACACCTACTCTGGAAACACCATATATTTT. This translates into CVWSPDTYSGNTIYF.

The V and J genes are TRBV5-5 and TRBJ1-2; 8 nucleotides match TRBD1. The germline CDR1 and CDR2 sequences are SGHKS and YYEKEE (reference sequence). The CDR3 consists of 18 residues. V trimming: 0 bases; J trimming: 3 bases; junction bases outside the gene matches: 13. CDR3 residues: CASSLVWTGIRADYGYTF. CDR3 nucleotide sequence: TGTGCCAGCAGCTTGGTCTGGACAGGGATTAGAGCGGACTATGGCTACACCTTC.

This clone was observed a few times. The chain employs TRBV10-2 and TRBJ2-5, with 10 bases that match TRBD1. The CDR3 has 15 residues. With V trimmed by 6 bases and J by 5 bases, 9 bases remained unmatched. Germline V gene data show CDR1 as WSHSY and CDR2 as SAAADI. CDR3 DNA: TGCGCCAGCAGGGGGGACAGGGGCGAGGGGGAGACCCAGTACTTC. Amino acid sequence: CASRGDRGEGETQYF.

This rearrangement joins TRBV5-6 to TRBJ1-2; 7 bases agree with TRBD1. The CDR3 is 14 amino acids. Trimming cost V 5 bases and J 4 bases; bases outside gene matches: 8. Germline V gene lookup returns CDR1 SGHDT and CDR2 YYEEEE. The chain's CDR3 is CASSSGQNLYGYTF. The DNA of the CDR3 is TGTGCCAGCAGTTCGGGACAGAATCTCTATGGCTACACCTTC. The variable domain in full, completed from reference TRBV5-6 and TRBJ1-2, reads DAGVTQSPTHLIKTRGQQVTLRCSPKSGHDTVSWYQQALGQGPQFIFQYYEEEERQRGNFPDRFSGHQFPNYSSELNVNALLLGDSALYLCASSSGQNLYGYTFGSGTRLTVV.

CDR3 sequence reads: CASTPGSKSLRVDGYTF. CDR3 DNA: TGTGCCAGCACCCCGGGTTCGAAATCGTTACGGGTGGATGGCTACACCTTC. This chain joins TRBV2 and TRBJ1-2; no firm D call. CDR1 and CDR2 (germline): SNHLY, FYNNEI. V dropped 7 bases and J dropped 6 bases, with 27 bases sitting between them. The CDR3 loop spans 17 amino acids.

J is TRBJ1-1 and V is TRBV10-3; 8 bases map to TRBD1. The V gene end was trimmed by 6 bases and the J gene end by 6 bases; junction bases not matched to a gene: 6. CDR1 is ENHRY and CDR2 is SYGVKD in the germline V gene. CDR3 size: 13 residues. The CDR3 protein is CAIRKDRVAEAFF. The CDR3 DNA is TGTGCCATCAGGAAGGACAGGGTCGCTGAAGCTTTCTTT.

The table lists this clone with a few counts. This chain connects TRBV6-6 to TRBJ1-4; D gene uncertain. CDR1 MNHNY and CDR2 SVGAGI come from the germline V gene (reference sequence). Trimming took off 2 bases at V and 8 bases at J, with 12 bases between the two ends. This CDR3 spans 14 amino acids. For the CDR3, the DNA is TGTGCCAGCAGTTACGGAGGGCGAAAAGAAAAACTGTTTTTT. Translation gives CASSYGGRKEKLFF.

V is TRBV4-1 and J is TRBJ2-1; TRBD2 agrees at 16 bases. The CDR3 sequence is 19 residues long. Germline V gene data show CDR1 as MGHRA and CDR2 as YSYEKL. V was clipped by 4 bases and J by 2 bases; unmatched bases: 8. For the CDR3, the DNA is TGCGCCAGCAGCCGCGGGACTAGCGGGAGGGCCGTCACCTACAATGAGCAGTTCTTC. Protein sequence: CASSRGTSGRAVTYNEQFF.

The rearrangement uses TRBV6-1 and TRBJ2-1, with TRBD2 matching over 7 bases. The CDR3 runs 15 residues. Losses at the gene ends were 3 bases for V and 4 bases for J; bases not matched to a gene: 6. Germline V gives CDR1 MNHNS, CDR2 SASEGT. As DNA, the CDR3 is TGTGCCAGCAGTGAGACTAGCTCCGTATACAATGAGCAGTTCTTC. This encodes CASSETSSVYNEQFF.

The CDR3 loop reads CASSPRGMGNEKLFF. CDR3 sequence (DNA): TGTGCCAGTAGTCCCCGGGGAATGGGTAATGAAAAACTGTTTTTT. V is TRBV19 and J is TRBJ1-4; no reliable D call. The CDR3 is 15 residues long. V was cut by 5 bases and J by 4 bases, with 14 bases left in between. CDR1 LNHDA and CDR2 SQIVND come from the germline V gene (reference sequence).

The chain joins TRBV27 to TRBJ1-4, with a tentative D call TRBD1 (5 bases). The CDR3 sequence is 15 residues long. Germline CDR1 is MNHEY and CDR2 is SMNVEV (reference sequence). V was shortened by 5 bases and J by 3 bases, with 13 bases between the two germline ends. CDR3 bases: TGTGCCAGCAGTCCCTCTGGAGGGGCTAATGAAAAACTGTTTTTT. This gives the protein CASSPSGGANEKLFF.

This chain uses TRBV11-3 with TRBJ2-5, with 7 nucleotides matching TRBD1. The assigned J gene may be wrong: the sequence end matches TRBJ2-7 better. Germline V gene data show CDR1 as SGHNT and CDR2 as YENEEA. This CDR3 has 14 residues. CDR3 nucleotide sequence: TGTGCCAGCAGCTTAGAGGGACAGTCCTACGAGCAGTACTTC. As protein: CASSLEGQSYEQYF.

The J gene is TRBJ1-5, the V gene TRBV25-1, with 8 bases aligning to TRBD1. V lost 3 bases to trimming and J lost 6 bases; unmatched junction nucleotides: 10. This CDR3 is 16 amino acids long. Germline CDR1 reads MGHDK; CDR2 reads SYGVNS. In DNA, the CDR3 is TGTGCCAGCAGTGAGACCTCAGGGGGCGCGGGTCAGCCCCAGCATTTT. Encoded protein: CASSETSGGAGQPQHF.

CDR3 DNA sequence: TGTGCCAGCAGCCCAATGGGCGGGATTTCCTACAATGAGCAGTTCTTC. Its translation is CASSPMGGISYNEQFF. The V gene is TRBV27, the J gene TRBJ2-1; possible D gene TRBD2, 6 bases. Germline V CDR1 and CDR2: MNHEY, SMNVEV (reference sequence). The CDR3 is made up of 16 amino acids. The germline V and J ends were trimmed by 6 bases and 1 base, with 16 bases remaining between them.

V usage is TRBV6-5 and J usage is TRBJ1-2, with D possibly matching TRBD1 (5 bases). Trimming left V 4 bases short and J 8 bases short, with 14 bases between. In germline, CDR1 is MNHEY, CDR2 SVGAGI. The CDR3 runs 13 residues. CDR3 region: CASSSAQGGGYTF. DNA for the CDR3: TGTGCCAGCAGTTCTGCGCAGGGTGGGGGCTACACCTTC.